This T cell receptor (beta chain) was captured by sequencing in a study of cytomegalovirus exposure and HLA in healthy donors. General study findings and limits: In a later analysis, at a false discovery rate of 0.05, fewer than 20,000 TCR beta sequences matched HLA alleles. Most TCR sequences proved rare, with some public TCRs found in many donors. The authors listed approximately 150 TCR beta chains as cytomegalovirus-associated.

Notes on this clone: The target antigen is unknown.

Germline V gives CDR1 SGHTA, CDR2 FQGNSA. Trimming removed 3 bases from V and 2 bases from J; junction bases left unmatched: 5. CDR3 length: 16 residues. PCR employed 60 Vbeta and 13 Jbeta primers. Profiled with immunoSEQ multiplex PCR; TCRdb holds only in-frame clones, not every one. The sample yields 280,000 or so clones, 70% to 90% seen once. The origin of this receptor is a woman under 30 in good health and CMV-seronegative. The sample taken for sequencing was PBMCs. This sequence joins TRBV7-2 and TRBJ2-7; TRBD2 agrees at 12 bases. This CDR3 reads CASSFQTSGGPYEQYF. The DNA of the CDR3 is TGTGCCAGCAGCTTTCAGACTAGCGGGGGCCCCTACGAGCAGTACTTC. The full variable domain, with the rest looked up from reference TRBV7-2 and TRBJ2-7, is GAGVSQSPSNKVTEKGKDVELRCDPISGHTALYWYRQSLGQGLEFLIYFQGNSAPDKSGLPSDRFSAERTGGSVSTLTIQRTQQEDSAVYLCASSFQTSGGPYEQYFGPGTRLTVT.